These 17 T cell receptor beta chains originate from one sample sequenced in a study of T cell repertoires in cytomegalovirus infection. Antigen specificity for these receptors is unknown. MiXCR, applied by TCRdb to the reads, yields one record per CDR3 protein. The data contain about 770,000 distinct CDR3 sequences, 25% to 35% of them singletons. The starting material was cultured CD8+ T cells from PBMCs, obtained from culture after CMV antigen stimulation. These receptors were collected from a human donor in good health (CMV status not recorded). Some clones in this sample may be carry-over from other donors' samples.

This clonotype was picked up a small number of times. V and J are TRBV7-9 and TRBJ1-6; a weak D match, TRBD1 (5 bases). V lost 7 bases to trimming and J lost 7 bases, with 23 bases between them. The length of the CDR3 is 17 residues. Germline-derived CDR1 and CDR2 are SEHNR and FQNEAQ (reference sequence). CDR3 protein: CASTPGLGGRWNSPLHF. DNA of the CDR3: TGTGCCAGCACCCCCGGTCTGGGGGGACGGTGGAATTCACCCCTCCACTTT.

The rearrangement uses TRBV10-3 and TRBJ2-5; weak D call: TRBD1 (5 bases). The germline V gene encodes CDR1 ENHRY and CDR2 SYGVKD. The CDR3 is 16 amino acids. V was cut by 0 bases and J by 2 bases, with 13 bases left in between. The CDR3 DNA follows: TGTGCCATCAGTGAGTCCCGGGCGACAGCTCAAGAGACCCAGTACTTC. Its protein product is CAISESRATAQETQYF.

This clonotype was recorded a few times. The V and J genes are TRBV6-6 and TRBJ1-3; D not certain. Germline V gene sequence: CDR1 MNHNY, CDR2 SVGAGI (reference sequence). The CDR3 runs 12 residues. V was trimmed by 7 bases and J by 0 bases, leaving 4 bases between them. CDR3 sequence reads: CASTGSGNTIYF. DNA of the CDR3: TGTGCCAGCACTGGCTCTGGAAACACCATATATTTT.

This clonotype occurred many times. This sequence joins TRBV27 and TRBJ2-5, with no clear D. Trimming removed 6 bases from V and 5 bases from J, with 13 bases in between. The CDR3 is 13 amino acids. The germline V gene has CDR1 MNHEY and CDR2 SMNVEV (reference sequence). The CDR3 sequence is CASSLGLGETQYF. The DNA of the CDR3 is TGTGCCAGCAGCTTAGGATTAGGGGAGACCCAGTACTTC.

The chain recombines TRBV5-1 with TRBJ2-7, with 7 bases identical to TRBD2. The CDR3 is 15 amino acids. Germline V gene sequence: CDR1 SGHRS, CDR2 YFSETQ. Germline trimming cut 5 bases from V and 0 bases from J; bases unmatched to any gene: 8. The DNA for the CDR3 is TGCGCCAGCAGACTCGGGGGGACCCACTCCTACGAGCAGTACGTC. The encoded protein is CASRLGGTHSYEQYV.

The chain combines TRBV29-1 with TRBJ1-1; tentatively, D is TRBD1 (6 bases). The ends were cut back, 6 bases at V and 0 bases at J, with 20 bases in the middle. The CDR3 spans 16 residues. The germline CDR1 and CDR2 sequences are SQVTM and ANQGSEA. CDR3 nucleotide sequence: TGCAGCGTCGTAGTGAGATCAGGGGCCCTGAACACTGAAGCTTTCTTT. Translated, it gives CSVVVRSGALNTEAFF.

This clonotype was observed once. V usage is TRBV5-1 and J usage is TRBJ1-2; tentative D call: TRBD1 (6 bases). The germline CDR1 and CDR2 sequences are SGHRS and YFSETQ. The length of the CDR3 is 16 residues. V was clipped by 3 bases and J by 2 bases, with 17 bases between them. CDR3 sequence reads: CASSSSQGYRNYGYTF. For the CDR3, the DNA is TGCGCCAGCAGCTCCTCACAGGGATACAGAAACTATGGCTACACCTTC.

The sample holds a few counts of this clonotype. The chain couples TRBV19 to TRBJ1-5, with unresolved D. The CDR3 is 16 amino acids. Trimming shortened V by 7 bases and J by 0 bases, and 16 bases separated the two germline ends. Per germline, CDR1 LNHDA and CDR2 SQIVND (reference sequence). The CDR3 region has the DNA TGTGCCAGTACCCTGGGGTGGGGATTTAGCAATCAGCCCCAGCATTTT. Amino acid sequence: CASTLGWGFSNQPQHF.

This clonotype was recorded at least ten times. The CDR3 region has the DNA TGTGCCAGCAGACCGACTAATCCAGTCGGCGAGCAGTACTTC. Its protein is CASRPTNPVGEQYF. This chain connects TRBV6-5 to TRBJ2-7; perhaps TRBD2 as D (5 bases). There are 14 residues in the CDR3. The germline CDR1 and CDR2 sequences are MNHEY and SVGAGI. Trimming stripped 6 bases from V and 6 bases from J, with 18 bases between.

This clonotype was detected a few times. The chain is built from TRBV7-6 and TRBJ2-2; 8 nucleotides align to TRBD1. This CDR3 region has 18 residues. Germline V CDR1 and CDR2: SGHVS, FNYEAQ. V was pared by 2 bases and J by 1 base, with 9 bases of the junction left unmatched. The CDR3 is CASSLITAGQGNTGELFF. The CDR3 nucleotides are TGTGCCAGCAGCTTAATTACCGCTGGACAGGGGAACACCGGGGAGCTGTTTTTT. Full variable domain (remainder filled in from reference TRBV7-6 and TRBJ2-2): GAGVSQSPRYKVTKRGQDVALRCDPISGHVSLYWYRQALGQGPEFLTYFNYEAQQDKSGLPNDRFSAERPEGSISTLTIQRTEQRDSAMYRCASSLITAGQGNTGELFFGEGSRLTVL.

This clonotype was counted only a few times. The rearrangement uses TRBV7-2 and TRBJ1-5, with unresolved D. From germline, CDR1 is SGHTA and CDR2 FQGNSA. This CDR3 has 15 residues. Trimming took 5 bases from V and 0 from J, leaving 11 bases between them. The chain's CDR3 is CASSANGDSNQPQHF. The CDR3 coding sequence is TGTGCCAGCAGCGCAAACGGGGATAGCAATCAGCCCCAGCATTTT.

This chain connects TRBV6-1 to TRBJ1-2; tentatively, D is TRBD1 (5 bases). The V and J ends lost 6 bases and 8 bases respectively, with 16 bases between them. This CDR3 contains 13 residues. Germline V gene sequence: CDR1 MNHNS, CDR2 SASEGT. The CDR3 spells CASSFGGYGGYTF. CDR3 nucleotide sequence: TGTGCCAGCAGCTTCGGGGGGTATGGGGGCTACACCTTC.

This clonotype was seen a single time. J is TRBJ1-4 and V is TRBV10-2; tentatively, D is TRBD1 (6 bases). Trimming removed 6 bases from V and 4 bases from J, with 9 bases in between. Per the germline V gene, CDR1 is WSHSY and CDR2 is SAAADI. This CDR3 comprises 13 residues. The CDR3 spells CASRGGFNEKLFF. CDR3 DNA sequence: TGCGCCAGCAGAGGGGGTTTTAATGAAAAACTGTTTTTT.

The rearrangement uses TRBV4-3 and TRBJ2-3; 10 bases map to TRBD1. J gave up 5 bases and V 0 bases, and 5 bases lay outside the gene matches. The CDR3 contains 16 residues. Germline CDR1 reads LGHNA; CDR2 reads YSLEER. The CDR3 loop reads CASSQEDRGAIDTQYF. The CDR3 nucleotides read TGCGCCAGCAGCCAAGAGGACAGGGGGGCCATAGATACGCAGTATTTT.

The rearrangement uses TRBV7-9 and TRBJ2-3; 8 bases map to TRBD2. Germline V gene data show CDR1 as SEHNR and CDR2 as FQNEAQ (reference sequence). This CDR3 contains 18 residues. V trimming: 2 bases; J trimming: 5 bases; junction bases outside the gene matches: 15. The CDR3 DNA is TGTGCCAGCAGCTTACCCTCCCCCGGGGGGGTTGACTTAGATACGCAGTATTTT. Translating gives CASSLPSPGGVDLDTQYF.

This clonotype was counted between two and nine times. The chain carries TRBV11-3 and TRBJ1-1; no clear D. Germline lookup yields CDR1 SGHNT and CDR2 YENEEA. V lost 1 base and J lost 4, with 7 bases in between. This CDR3 comprises 13 residues. CDR3: CASSLVETTEAFF. In DNA, the CDR3 is TGTGCCAGCAGCTTAGTGGAGACCACTGAAGCTTTCTTT.

This chain uses TRBV11-2 with TRBJ2-6; 7 bases line up with TRBD1. This CDR3 is 17 amino acids long. Germline lookup yields CDR1 SGHAT and CDR2 FQNNGV. J lost 1 base, V lost 8 bases, and 11 bases had no gene match. CDR3 residues: CASVTGSFPSGANVLTF. In nucleotides, the CDR3 is TGTGCCAGCGTGACAGGGTCTTTTCCTTCTGGGGCCAACGTCCTGACTTTC.